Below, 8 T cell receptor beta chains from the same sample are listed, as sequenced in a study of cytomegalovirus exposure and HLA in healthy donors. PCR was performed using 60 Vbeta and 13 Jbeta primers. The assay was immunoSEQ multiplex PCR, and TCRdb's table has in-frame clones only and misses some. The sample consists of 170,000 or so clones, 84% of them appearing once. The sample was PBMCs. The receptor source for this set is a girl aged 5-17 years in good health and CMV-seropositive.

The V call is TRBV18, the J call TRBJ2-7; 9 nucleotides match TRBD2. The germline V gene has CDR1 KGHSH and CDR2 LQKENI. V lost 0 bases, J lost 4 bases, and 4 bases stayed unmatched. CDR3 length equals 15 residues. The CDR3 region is CASSPPGGGAYEQYF. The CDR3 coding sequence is TGTGCCAGCTCACCACCGGGCGGGGGGGCGTACGAGCAGTACTTC. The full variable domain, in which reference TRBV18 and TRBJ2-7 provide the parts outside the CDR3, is NAGVMQNPRHLVRRRGQEARLRCSPMKGHSHVYWYRQLPEEGLKFMVYLQKENIIDESGMPKERFSAEFPKEGPSILRIQQVVRGDSAAYFCASSPPGGGAYEQYFGPGTRLTVT.

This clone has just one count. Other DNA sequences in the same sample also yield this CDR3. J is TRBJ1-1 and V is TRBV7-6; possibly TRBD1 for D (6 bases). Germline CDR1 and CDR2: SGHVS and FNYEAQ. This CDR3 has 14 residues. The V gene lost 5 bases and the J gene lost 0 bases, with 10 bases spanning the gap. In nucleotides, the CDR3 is TGTGCCAGCAGCCCAGGACAGATGAACACTGAAGCTTTCTTT. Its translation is CASSPGQMNTEAFF.

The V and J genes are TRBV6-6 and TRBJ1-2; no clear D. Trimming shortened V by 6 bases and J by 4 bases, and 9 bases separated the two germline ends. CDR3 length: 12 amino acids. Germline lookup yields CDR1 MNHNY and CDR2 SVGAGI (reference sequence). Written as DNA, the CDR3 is TGTGCCAGCAGCCAAAGTAGCTATGGCTACACCTTC. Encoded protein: CASSQSSYGYTF.

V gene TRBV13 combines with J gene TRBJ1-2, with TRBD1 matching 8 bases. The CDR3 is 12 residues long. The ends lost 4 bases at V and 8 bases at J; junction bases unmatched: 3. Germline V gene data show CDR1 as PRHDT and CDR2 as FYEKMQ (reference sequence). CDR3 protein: CASSYSGGGYTF. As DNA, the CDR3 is TGTGCCAGCAGCTACTCAGGGGGCGGCTACACCTTC.

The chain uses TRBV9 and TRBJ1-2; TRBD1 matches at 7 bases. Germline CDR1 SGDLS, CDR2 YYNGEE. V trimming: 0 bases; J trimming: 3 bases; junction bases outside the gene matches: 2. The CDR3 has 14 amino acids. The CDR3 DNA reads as TGTGCCAGCAGCGTAGTAGGGGGCGACTATGGCTACACCTTC. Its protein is CASSVVGGDYGYTF. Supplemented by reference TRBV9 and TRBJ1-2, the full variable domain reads DSGVTQTPKHLITATGQRVTLRCSPRSGDLSVYWYQQSLDQGLQFLIQYYNGEERAKGNILERFSAQQFPDLHSELNLSSLELGDSALYFCASSVVGGDYGYTFGSGTRLTVV.

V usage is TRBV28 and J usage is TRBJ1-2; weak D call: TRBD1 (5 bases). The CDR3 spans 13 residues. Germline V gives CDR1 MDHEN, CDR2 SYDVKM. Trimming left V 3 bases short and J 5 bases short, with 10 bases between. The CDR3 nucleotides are TGTGCCAGCAGTTTGCAGGGCACGTATGGCTACACCTTC. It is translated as CASSLQGTYGYTF.

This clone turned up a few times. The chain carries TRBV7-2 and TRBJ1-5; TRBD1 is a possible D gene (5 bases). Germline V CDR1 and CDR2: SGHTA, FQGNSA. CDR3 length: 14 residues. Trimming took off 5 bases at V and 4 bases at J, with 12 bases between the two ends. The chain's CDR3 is CASSDHSGNQPQHF. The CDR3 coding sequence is TGTGCCAGCAGCGACCATTCAGGGAATCAGCCCCAGCATTTT. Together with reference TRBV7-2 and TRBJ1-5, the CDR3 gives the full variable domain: GAGVSQSPSNKVTEKGKDVELRCDPISGHTALYWYRQSLGQGLEFLIYFQGNSAPDKSGLPSDRFSAERTGGSVSTLTIQRTQQEDSAVYLCASSDHSGNQPQHFGDGTRLSIL.

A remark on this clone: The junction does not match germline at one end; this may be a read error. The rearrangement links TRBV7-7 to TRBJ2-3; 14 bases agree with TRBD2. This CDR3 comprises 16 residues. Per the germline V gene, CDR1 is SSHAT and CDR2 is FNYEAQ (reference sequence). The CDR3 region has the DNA TGTGCTAGCAGCAGGACTAGCGGGGGGCCCTCCTATACGCAGTATTTT. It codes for CASSRTSGGPSYTQYF. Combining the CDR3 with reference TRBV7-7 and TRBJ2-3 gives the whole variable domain GAGVSQSPRYKVTKRGQDVTLRCDPISSHATLYWYQQALGQGPEFLTYFNYEAQPDKSGLPSDRFSAERPEGSISTLTIQRTEQRDSAMYRCASSRTSGGPSYTQYFGPGTRLTVL.